Listed below are T cell receptor beta chains from one sample, sequenced in a study of OX40 agonist ivuxolimab in advanced cancers. This table comes from immunoSEQ multiplex PCR, and its TCRdb copy is limited to in-frame clones, with some not included. The sample holds about 45,000 clones, 80% to 95% seen once. The specimen comprised CD4+ or CD8+ T cells sorted from blood, sampled in a trial of the OX40 agonist ivuxolimab. The receptors stem from an adult with an advanced solid tumor such as melanoma, head and neck, liver or kidney cancer. CDR3s include the opening cysteine and the closing phenylalanine or tryptophan. The D gene is left open where the match is weak. Clone sizes are given selectively: once, few, many, or a class where the clone is expanded.

TRBV6-6	-	TRBJ2-3	12	medium-sized	TGTGCCAGCAGTTACACACAGGGTACGCAGTATTTT	CASSYTQGTQYF
TRBV11-2	-	TRBJ2-3	12	-	TGTGCCAGCAGCTTAACGGGAGATACGCAGTATTTT	CASSLTGDTQYF
TRBV9	TRBD2	TRBJ2-1	15	-	TGTGCCAGCACCGGGGGGGTGGCTAGATCTAATGAGCAGTTCTTC	CASTGGVARSNEQFF
TRBV11-2	TRBD2	TRBJ2-5	17	-	TGTGCCAGCAGCTCCGGACTAGCGGGAGGGCGAGGCGAGACCCAGTACTTC	CASSSGLAGGRGETQYF
TRBV27	TRBD1	TRBJ2-2	14	-	TGTGCCAGCAGGATAACAGGGGTTGGCGGGGAGCTGTTTTTT	CASRITGVGGELFF
TRBV19	-	TRBJ1-4	14	-	TGTGCCAGTAGTATCCTTCGGACGGACGAAAAACTGTTTTTT	CASSILRTDEKLFF
TRBV6-5	-	TRBJ1-2	15	once	TGTGCCAGCTCAGGAGTACAGGGTTCCGACTATGGCTACACCTTC	CASSGVQGSDYGYTF
TRBV19	TRBD2	TRBJ2-1	15	-	TGTGCCAGTAGTTACTGGACTAGCGGGATCGATGAGCAGTTCTTC	CASSYWTSGIDEQFF
TRBV7-9	-	TRBJ2-1	13	-	TGTGCCAGCAGTCGGGACCGAGGGGATGAGCAGTTCTTC	CASSRDRGDEQFF
TRBV15	-	TRBJ1-3	16	-	TGTGCCACCAGCAGCACACCGGACAGCTCTGGAAACACCATATATTTT	CATSSTPDSSGNTIYF
TRBV28	-	TRBJ2-3	14	-	TGTGCCAGCAGTGGGTCCGTGCTACCAGATACGCAGTATTTT	CASSGSVLPDTQYF
TRBV5-1	-	TRBJ2-7	14	-	TGCGCCAGCAGCTTGGCGGGAAAGACCTACGAGCAGTACTTC	CASSLAGKTYEQYF
TRBV6-5	-	TRBJ1-4	13	-	TGTGCCAGCAGTTACCGACAGAATGAAAAACTGTTTTTT	CASSYRQNEKLFF
TRBV4-1	-	TRBJ2-5	13	-	TGCGCCAGCAGCCAAGCCAAGATCGGGACCCAGTACTTC	CASSQAKIGTQYF